The entry below gives a single T cell receptor (beta chain) sequence along with its context. As handled by the study authors: Reference gene primer amplification gave estimated nucleated cell counts. TCRdb's copy holds only in-frame clones and misses some; the assay was immunoSEQ multiplex PCR. For V, J and clone size, that table is used; D and trimming come from the DNA. The sample shows about 140,000 clones, 81% of them seen only once. The sample is drawn from a study of blood T cell repertoires in COVID-19. Study details: The study drew acute and convalescent COVID-19 samples from the United States, Italy and Spain. Sources were T cells, B-cell-depleted T cells, or PBMCs; the material itself was cDNA or gDNA.

J lost 5 bases, V lost 4 bases, and 14 bases had no gene match. This CDR3 comprises 17 residues. Germline CDR1 and CDR2: SGHKS and YYEKEE (reference sequence). The source of this sequence is a human donor in a cohort sampled during active COVID-19. Sequencing was done on a sample of peripheral blood. V gene TRBV5-5 combines with J gene TRBJ2-5, with 10 bases that match TRBD2. The CDR3 loop is CASSPTASGRARETQYF. The CDR3 region has the DNA TGTGCCAGCAGCCCCACGGCCAGCGGGAGGGCCCGGGAGACCCAGTACTTC.